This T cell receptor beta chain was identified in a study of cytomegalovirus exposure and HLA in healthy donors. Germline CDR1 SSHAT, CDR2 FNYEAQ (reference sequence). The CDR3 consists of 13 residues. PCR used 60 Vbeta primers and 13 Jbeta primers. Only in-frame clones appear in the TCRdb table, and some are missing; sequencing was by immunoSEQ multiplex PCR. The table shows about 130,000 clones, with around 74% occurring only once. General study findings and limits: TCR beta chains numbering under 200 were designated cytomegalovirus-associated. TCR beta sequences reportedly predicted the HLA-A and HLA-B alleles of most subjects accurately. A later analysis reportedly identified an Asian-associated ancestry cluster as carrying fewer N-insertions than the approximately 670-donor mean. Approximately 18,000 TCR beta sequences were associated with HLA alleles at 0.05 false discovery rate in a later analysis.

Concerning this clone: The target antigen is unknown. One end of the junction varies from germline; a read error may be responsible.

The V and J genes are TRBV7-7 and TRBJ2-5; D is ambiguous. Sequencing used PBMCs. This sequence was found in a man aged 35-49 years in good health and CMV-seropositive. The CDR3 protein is CASSLAAQETQYF. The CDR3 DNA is TGTGCTAGCAGCTTAGCAGCGCAAGAGACCCAGTACTTC.